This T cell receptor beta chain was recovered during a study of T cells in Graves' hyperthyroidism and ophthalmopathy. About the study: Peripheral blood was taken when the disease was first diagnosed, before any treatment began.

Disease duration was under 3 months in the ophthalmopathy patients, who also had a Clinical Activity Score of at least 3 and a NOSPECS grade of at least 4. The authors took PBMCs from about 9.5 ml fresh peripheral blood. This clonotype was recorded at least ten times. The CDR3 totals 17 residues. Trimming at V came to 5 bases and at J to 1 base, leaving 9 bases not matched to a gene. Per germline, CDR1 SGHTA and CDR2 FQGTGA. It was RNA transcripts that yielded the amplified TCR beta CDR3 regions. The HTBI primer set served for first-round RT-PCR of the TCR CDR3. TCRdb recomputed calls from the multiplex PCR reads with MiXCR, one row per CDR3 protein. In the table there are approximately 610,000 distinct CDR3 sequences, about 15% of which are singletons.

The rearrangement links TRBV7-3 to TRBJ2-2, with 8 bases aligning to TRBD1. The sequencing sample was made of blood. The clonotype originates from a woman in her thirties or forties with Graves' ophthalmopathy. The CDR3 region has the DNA TGTGCCAGCAGCGTAGGACCCGGGACAGGGAACACCGGGGAGCTGTTTTTT. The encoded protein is CASSVGPGTGNTGELFF.